The 11 T cell receptor beta chains given below trace back to one sample, sequenced in a study of shared clonotypes between healthy human individuals. The repertoire was sequenced with immunoSEQ multiplex PCR; TCRdb's copy has only in-frame clones and lacks some. Of around 1,900,000 clones detected, just under 95% appear once; the ten largest clones hold approximately 1.6%. CD8 cells regarded as naive lacked CD45RO, were positively chosen for CCR7, and omitted terminally differentiated effector memory CD45RA+ cells. Sequenced input: naive CD8+ T cells from PBMCs. The receptors stem from a man younger than 35 in good health. Some clones in this sample may be carry-over from other donors' samples.

The rearrangement uses TRBV7-8 and TRBJ2-2; no clear D. CDR1 SGHVS and CDR2 FQNEAQ come from the germline V gene. The V end lost 0 bases, the J end lost 4 bases, and 9 bases lay between the germline ends. CDR3 size: 15 residues. CDR3 loop: CASSLAVTLTGELFF. As DNA, the CDR3 is TGTGCCAGCAGCTTAGCGGTAACTCTCACCGGGGAGCTGTTTTTT.

CDR3 residues: CASSPDRTYSNQPQHF. CDR3 nucleotide sequence: TGTGCCAGCAGTCCCGACAGGACTTATAGCAATCAGCCCCAGCATTTT. The rearrangement uses TRBV27 and TRBJ1-5, with D possibly being TRBD1 (6 bases). There are 16 residues in the CDR3. Germline V gives CDR1 MNHEY, CDR2 SMNVEV (reference sequence). Trimming left V 5 bases short and J 0 bases short, with 14 bases between.

Notes on this clone: Different DNA sequences within this sample yield the same CDR3. V gene TRBV28 combines with J gene TRBJ2-7; D may be TRBD1 (6 bases). Trimming shortened V by 5 bases and J by 6 bases, and 8 bases separated the two germline ends. Per germline, CDR1 MDHEN and CDR2 SYDVKM. CDR3 size: 11 residues. The CDR3 sequence is CASSPGVEQYF. In nucleotides, the CDR3 is TGTGCCAGCAGTCCAGGGGTCGAGCAGTACTTC.

This chain joins TRBV9 and TRBJ2-5; D uncertain. The CDR3 runs to 15 residues. Germline lookup yields CDR1 SGDLS and CDR2 YYNGEE. Trimming removed 1 base at V and 4 bases at J, with 14 bases between. The CDR3 DNA follows: TGTGCCAGCAGCGTATCACTGGGAATTGGAGAGACCCAGTACTTC. It yields the protein CASSVSLGIGETQYF.

The chain carries TRBV19 and TRBJ2-7, with 9 bases identical to TRBD2. Germline V gene lookup returns CDR1 LNHDA and CDR2 SQIVND (reference sequence). The J segment lost 2 bases and the V segment lost 7 bases, leaving 15 bases of the junction unmatched. This CDR3 has 17 residues. In nucleotides, the CDR3 is TGTGCCAGTACTCCCCGTGCCCGCGGGAGGGTTCCCTACGAGCAGTACTTC. It yields the protein CASTPRARGRVPYEQYF.

The CDR3 region has the DNA TGTGCCAGCAGCTACGGACGTAGCCTCTACGAGCAGTACTTC. Translation gives CASSYGRSLYEQYF. This chain links TRBV5-6 with TRBJ2-7, with no clear D. Germline loops: CDR1 SGHDT, CDR2 YYEEEE. The CDR3 sequence is 14 residues long. The V end was cut by 3 bases, the J end by 3 bases, with 13 bases between.

The V call is TRBV13, the J call TRBJ1-1; D may be TRBD1 (5 bases). Trimming took 0 bases from V and 8 from J, leaving 7 bases between them. Germline loops: CDR1 PRHDT, CDR2 FYEKMQ (reference sequence). This CDR3 spans 12 amino acids. The CDR3 DNA sequence: TGTGCCAGCAGCTTAGGGGGGCACGAAGCTTTCTTT. It encodes CASSLGGHEAFF.

This sequence joins TRBV9 and TRBJ2-3, with D possibly matching TRBD2 (6 bases). V was clipped by 3 bases and J by 5 bases, with 19 bases between them. This CDR3 is 16 amino acids long. Looked up from germline, CDR1 is SGDLS and CDR2 is YYNGEE. CDR3 loop: CASSDLWGGGGDTQYF. In nucleotides, the CDR3 is TGTGCCAGCAGCGATCTATGGGGAGGTGGAGGAGATACGCAGTATTTT.

J is TRBJ1-3 and V is TRBV7-9; 8 nucleotides agree with TRBD1. Trimming removed 5 bases from V and 0 bases from J; junction bases left unmatched: 9. This CDR3 region has 17 residues. Germline V gene sequence: CDR1 SEHNR, CDR2 FQNEAQ (reference sequence). CDR3 residues: CASSPRDRSSSGNTIYF. Written as DNA, the CDR3 is TGTGCCAGCAGCCCCCGGGACAGGTCGAGCTCTGGAAACACCATATATTTT.

The sample holds one count of this clone. This chain joins TRBV10-3 and TRBJ2-7; weak D call: TRBD2 (7 bases). The CDR3 contains 12 residues. Germline V gene lookup returns CDR1 ENHRY and CDR2 SYGVKD. Trimming took 9 bases from V and 7 from J, leaving 16 bases between them. CDR3 nucleotides: TGTGCCATGGGGGGGCTCCAGGGAGAGCAGTACTTC. Its protein is CAMGGLQGEQYF.

This chain uses TRBV6-6 with TRBJ2-7, with 8 bases that match TRBD2. V dropped 4 bases and J dropped 4; count of bases not matched to a gene: 6. Germline CDR1 reads MNHNY; CDR2 reads SVGAGI (reference sequence). The CDR3 length is 14 residues. CDR3 amino acids: CASSLGLEEYEQYF. DNA for the CDR3: TGTGCCAGCAGTTTGGGACTAGAAGAATACGAGCAGTACTTC.